This paragraph covers one T cell receptor beta chain sequence. Its antigen is undetermined. CDR3 size: 13 residues. Germline V CDR1 and CDR2: SNHLY, FYNNEI. V was pared by 8 bases and J by 10 bases, with 6 bases of the junction left unmatched. TCRdb fed the reads into MiXCR, producing one record per CDR3 protein. The table has around 130,000 distinct CDR3 sequences, less than 9.5% seen once. This sample is part of a study of T cell repertoires in cytomegalovirus infection. The overall study: Both CMV infection and a matching HLA type were indicated by public TCR beta signatures. Overall study findings and caveats: Dominating the ex vivo response were TCR beta clonotypes that were CMV-specific and HLA-C-restricted. CMV carriers having the relevant HLA were flagged by cumulative public TCR beta family frequency.

The sequence was obtained from a human donor in good health (CMV status not recorded). Some clones in this sample may be carry-over from other donors' samples. What was sequenced was PBMCs. The chain joins TRBV2 to TRBJ1-6; TRBD1 aligns across 9 bases. The CDR3 DNA follows: TGTGCCAGCTGGGGACAGGGTGGATCACCCCTCCACTTT. Translating gives CASWGQGGSPLHF.